This T cell receptor beta chain came from a study of neurological immune-mediated disorders. Overall study findings and caveats: Expanded clones shared no CDR3 amino acid sequences across subjects, suggesting private repertoires in all groups.

Between the trimmed V and J ends, which lost 5 bases and 3 bases, there was a span of 8 bases. The germline V gene encodes CDR1 SGHRS and CDR2 YFSETQ. The CDR3 is made up of 12 amino acids. At least ten counts were recorded for this clonotype. The antigen is undetermined. Stored at -80 C, 2 million PBMCs were the source of the unsorted libraries. The authors made cDNA by 5'RACE with 10-nucleotide random UMIs. TCRdb processed the 5' RACE reads anew with MiXCR; each CDR3 protein has one entry. The table lists 40,000 to 45,000 distinct CDR3 sequences, 10% to 15% of them singletons, with roughly 1.2% in the top ten.

The TCR originated in a female donor in good health. The V call is TRBV5-1, the J call TRBJ2-5, with D unresolved. The sequencing sample was made of PBMCs. For the CDR3, the DNA is TGCGCCAGCAGACGTAAAGAAGAGACCCAGTACTTC. Encoded protein: CASRRKEETQYF.